The clone carrying this T cell receptor beta chain was counted many times. Its antigen is still unknown. Germline V CDR1 and CDR2: MNHEY, SMNVEV (reference sequence). V lost 6 bases and J 3 bases, leaving 21 bases between the germline ends. The length of the CDR3 is 16 residues. The data derive from a study of T-cell reconstitution after alpha-beta-depleted transplantation in children. Study-level results: About two months after transplant, alpha-beta T cells reportedly came from several hundred expanded graft clones. At day 60, the high TCRbeta diversity found in some patients originated from recipient T cells and thymic progenitors that had survived. A year had passed since transplant, and T-cell counts and diversity by then came mostly from newly produced T cells.

Molecular barcoding with unique molecular identifiers was used for the TCRbeta library. TCRdb reprocessed the PCR reads via MiXCR and lists one record per CDR3 protein. The table shows fewer than 550,000 distinct CDR3 sequences, with about 10% occurring only once. Specimen: PBMCs, collected before TCRalphabeta/CD19-depleted stem cell transplant. The TCR sequence derives from a child aged 2 to 10 with inherited bone marrow failure, due to receive a stem cell transplant. V gene TRBV27 combines with J gene TRBJ2-7; maybe TRBD1 (5 bases). This CDR3 reads CASSQRGLEKGYEQYF. CDR3 DNA: TGTGCCAGCAGCCAAAGGGGCCTTGAGAAGGGCTACGAGCAGTACTTC.